This is a list of T cell receptor beta chains from one sample in a study of Graves' ophthalmopathy and Graves' hyperthyroidism. TCRdb ran MiXCR on the multiplex PCR reads and lists one entry per CDR3 protein. The repertoire consists of some 380,000 distinct CDR3 sequences, with 15% occurring once and the leading ten covering 7%. Sequencing was performed on peripheral blood. These receptors all come from a woman between 18 and 29 years old with stable Graves' hyperthyroidism. The CDR3 runs from the conserved cysteine through the conserved F or W. The D gene is left open where the match is weak. Clone size is stated in some rows and not others, as once, few, many or a class when expanded.

j_gene: TRBJ1-1
v_gene: TRBV11-3
d_gene: .
abundance: many
CDR3nt: TGTGCCAGCAGCTCACTAGGACAGCTCCCCGCTGAAGCTTTCTTT
CDR3aa: CASSSLGQLPAEAFF

j_gene: TRBJ1-1
v_gene: TRBV7-8
d_gene: TRBD1
abundance: many
CDR3nt: TGTGCCAGCAGGATGGACAGGGGGCCGACTGAAGCTTTCTTT
CDR3aa: CASRMDRGPTEAFF

j_gene: TRBJ2-5
v_gene: TRBV29-1
d_gene: .
abundance: many
CDR3nt: TGCAGCGTTGTGTCATTCGGGACGCACCAAGAGACCCAGTACTTC
CDR3aa: CSVVSFGTHQETQYF

j_gene: TRBJ2-2
v_gene: TRBV19
d_gene: .
abundance: many
CDR3nt: TGTGCCAGTAGTCCCTTCGGGCAGGGGACCGGGGAGCTGTTTTTT
CDR3aa: CASSPFGQGTGELFF

j_gene: TRBJ1-5
v_gene: TRBV6-1
d_gene: TRBD1
abundance: few
CDR3nt: TGTGCCAGCAGTGGGACAGGGGAATATCAGCCCCAGCATTTT
CDR3aa: CASSGTGEYQPQHF

j_gene: TRBJ2-7
v_gene: TRBV7-6
d_gene: .
abundance: many
CDR3nt: TGTGCCAGCAGCTTAGCTAGGACCTACGAGCAGTACTTC
CDR3aa: CASSLARTYEQYF

j_gene: TRBJ1-1
v_gene: TRBV19
d_gene: .
abundance: many
CDR3nt: TGTGCCAGTACTCTCACGCTGAACACTGAAGCTTTCTTT
CDR3aa: CASTLTLNTEAFF

j_gene: TRBJ1-2
v_gene: TRBV9
d_gene: .
abundance: many
CDR3nt: TGTGCCAGCAGCGTAGATATTAACTATGGCTACACCTTC
CDR3aa: CASSVDINYGYTF

j_gene: TRBJ1-1
v_gene: TRBV11-1
d_gene: .
abundance: many
CDR3nt: TGTGCCAGCAGCCACCACGGGCAGAACACTGAAGCTTTCTTT
CDR3aa: CASSHHGQNTEAFF

j_gene: TRBJ1-1
v_gene: TRBV7-3
d_gene: .
abundance: many
CDR3nt: TGTGCCAGCAGCTTAAGGGGTCGGGGCAGCTTGAACACTGAAGCTTTCTTT
CDR3aa: CASSLRGRGSLNTEAFF

j_gene: TRBJ1-6
v_gene: TRBV19
d_gene: .
abundance: .
CDR3nt: TGTGCTTCGAGGTACAGCCATAATTCACCCCTCCACTTT
CDR3aa: CASRYSHNSPLHF

j_gene: TRBJ2-3
v_gene: TRBV2
d_gene: .
abundance: many
CDR3nt: TGTGCCAGCTCCCCAACGCTGGATACGCAGTATTTT
CDR3aa: CASSPTLDTQYF

j_gene: TRBJ2-5
v_gene: TRBV28
d_gene: TRBD2
abundance: many
CDR3nt: TGTGCCAGCAGTCCCACGGGGGGTTGGGAGACCCAGTACTTC
CDR3aa: CASSPTGGWETQYF

j_gene: TRBJ1-2
v_gene: TRBV12-5
d_gene: .
abundance: many
CDR3nt: TGTGCTAGTGGTCCGGTAACCTTCTATGGCTACACCTTC
CDR3aa: CASGPVTFYGYTF

j_gene: TRBJ1-2
v_gene: TRBV27
d_gene: .
abundance: once
CDR3nt: TGTGCCAGCAAAATCTCTGGGTGGAACTATGGCTACACCTTC
CDR3aa: CASKISGWNYGYTF

j_gene: TRBJ1-2
v_gene: TRBV7-2
d_gene: .
abundance: many
CDR3nt: TGTGCCAGCAGCTCTCGACAGGCCGGATTCTATGGCTACACCTTC
CDR3aa: CASSSRQAGFYGYTF

j_gene: TRBJ1-1
v_gene: TRBV10-3
d_gene: TRBD1
abundance: many
CDR3nt: TGTGCCATCAGTACCGGGACAGGGGGTGAAGCTTTCTTT
CDR3aa: CAISTGTGGEAFF

j_gene: TRBJ1-5
v_gene: TRBV19
d_gene: .
abundance: many
CDR3nt: TGTGCCAGTAGCCTACATGAGCTCCAGCCCCAGCATTTT
CDR3aa: CASSLHELQPQHF

j_gene: TRBJ1-1
v_gene: TRBV25-1
d_gene: .
abundance: many
CDR3nt: TGTGCCAGCAGTGAAGGGGACCCCTTACGCACTGAAGCTTTCTTT
CDR3aa: CASSEGDPLRTEAFF

j_gene: TRBJ1-1
v_gene: TRBV6-1
d_gene: TRBD1
abundance: many
CDR3nt: TGTGCCAGCTCCCCGACAGGGTCAAGTTTTGGCACTGAAGCTTTCTTT
CDR3aa: CASSPTGSSFGTEAFF

j_gene: TRBJ1-2
v_gene: TRBV11-2
d_gene: .
abundance: .
CDR3nt: TGTGCCAGCAGCCGCGGTGCAGGGGACTATGGCTACACCTTC
CDR3aa: CASSRGAGDYGYTF

j_gene: TRBJ1-3
v_gene: TRBV15
d_gene: .
abundance: many
CDR3nt: TGTGCCACCAGCAGAGATCGGGGTCCTGGAAACACCATATATTTT
CDR3aa: CATSRDRGPGNTIYF

j_gene: TRBJ1-1
v_gene: TRBV27
d_gene: TRBD1
abundance: few
CDR3nt: TGTGCCAGCAGTCCACCCGGGACAGGGGCTTTTGGAGCTTTCTTT
CDR3aa: CASSPPGTGAFGAFF

j_gene: TRBJ1-1
v_gene: TRBV4-1
d_gene: TRBD1
abundance: .
CDR3nt: TGCGCCAGCAGCCAAGAAGGCCGCGGGACAGGGACCACTGAAGCTTTCTTT
CDR3aa: CASSQEGRGTGTTEAFF

j_gene: TRBJ2-5
v_gene: TRBV10-3
d_gene: TRBD2
abundance: few
CDR3nt: TGTGCCATCACCCCAACTAGCGCACCCCAAGAGAGCCAGTACTTC
CDR3aa: CAITPTSAPQESQYF

j_gene: TRBJ1-5
v_gene: TRBV24-1
d_gene: TRBD1
abundance: many
CDR3nt: TGTGCCACCAGTGAGACCGACAGGGATCAGCCCCAGCATTTT
CDR3aa: CATSETDRDQPQHF

j_gene: TRBJ2-7
v_gene: TRBV12-3/TRBV12-4
d_gene: .
abundance: many
CDR3nt: TGTGCCAGCAGTTGGGGGGCAAGATACGAGCAGTACTTC
CDR3aa: CASSWGARYEQYF

j_gene: TRBJ1-2
v_gene: TRBV29-1
d_gene: .
abundance: many
CDR3nt: TGCAGCGTTGACGGGGACACCTATGGCTACACCTTC
CDR3aa: CSVDGDTYGYTF

j_gene: TRBJ2-5
v_gene: TRBV27
d_gene: .
abundance: .
CDR3nt: TGTGCCAGCAGTTTATCCCTGGACAGTCTCCAAGAGACCCAGTACTTC
CDR3aa: CASSLSLDSLQETQYF

j_gene: TRBJ1-1
v_gene: TRBV6-1
d_gene: TRBD1
abundance: many
CDR3nt: TGTGCCAGCAGTAAGACAGGGAGTTATGGCACTGAAGCTTTCTTT
CDR3aa: CASSKTGSYGTEAFF

j_gene: TRBJ1-1
v_gene: TRBV5-1
d_gene: .
abundance: .
CDR3nt: TGCGCCAGCAGCATGATTGGGGCCCCTGAAGCTTTCTTT
CDR3aa: CASSMIGAPEAFF

j_gene: TRBJ1-5
v_gene: TRBV2
d_gene: .
abundance: many
CDR3nt: TGTGCCAGCAGTGACGGGCCCGCTGGGAATCAGCCCCAGCATTTT
CDR3aa: CASSDGPAGNQPQHF

j_gene: TRBJ2-5
v_gene: TRBV20-1
d_gene: .
abundance: many
CDR3nt: TGCAGTGCTCCAAGAAAAGAAGAGACCCAGTACTTC
CDR3aa: CSAPRKEETQYF

j_gene: TRBJ1-2
v_gene: TRBV20-1
d_gene: .
abundance: .
CDR3nt: TGCAGTGCTAGAGCTCTAACAGGAATTGGCTACACCTTC
CDR3aa: CSARALTGIGYTF

j_gene: TRBJ2-7
v_gene: TRBV4-1
d_gene: .
abundance: few
CDR3nt: TGCGCCAGCAGCCAAGGGGGGAGCAGGGTAACCTACGAGCAGTACTTC
CDR3aa: CASSQGGSRVTYEQYF

j_gene: TRBJ1-3
v_gene: TRBV15
d_gene: .
abundance: many
CDR3nt: TGTGCCACCACCCAGGGAGGGTATGGAAACACCATATATTTT
CDR3aa: CATTQGGYGNTIYF

j_gene: TRBJ1-2
v_gene: TRBV11-2
d_gene: TRBD1
abundance: many
CDR3nt: TGTGCCAGCAGCTCCGGACAGGGGGCGCCCGACTATGGCTACACCTTC
CDR3aa: CASSSGQGAPDYGYTF

j_gene: TRBJ1-1
v_gene: TRBV6-5
d_gene: .
abundance: many
CDR3nt: TGTGCCAGCAGTTACCGGGGGCTGGTGAACACTGAAGCTTTCTTT
CDR3aa: CASSYRGLVNTEAFF

j_gene: TRBJ2-5
v_gene: TRBV5-4
d_gene: .
abundance: .
CDR3nt: TGTGCCAGCAGCGCGCGCCAGGGTTTTGAGACCCAGTACTTC
CDR3aa: CASSARQGFETQYF

j_gene: TRBJ2-5
v_gene: TRBV12-3/TRBV12-4
d_gene: .
abundance: many
CDR3nt: TGTGCCAGCAGTTTCTCCACAGGGTGGTCCCAGTACTTC
CDR3aa: CASSFSTGWSQYF